Shown below are 15 T cell receptor beta chains from a single sample sequenced in a study of beta chain features in type 1 diabetes. Reverse transcription of all isolated RNA meant that expressed TCRB transcripts were sequenced. TCRdb's table, derived via immunoSEQ multiplex PCR, lists solely in-frame clones and lacks some. There are hundreds of thousands of clones in the sample; around an eighth occur only once, and approximately 0.015% lies in the top ten. Sequenced input: naive CD4+ T cells from blood. The receptors originated from a young man in good health.

V usage is TRBV18 and J usage is TRBJ2-3; unclear D gene. Germline values: CDR1 KGHSH, CDR2 LQKENI. This CDR3 region has 13 residues. V lost 2 bases to trimming and J lost 6 bases, with 9 bases between them. CDR3 nucleotides: TGTGCCAGCTCACCAGAGACTTTGGATACGCAGTATTTT. Translation gives CASSPETLDTQYF.

The chain combines TRBV6-6 with TRBJ1-5, with unresolved D. V was shortened by 2 bases and J by 4 bases, with 15 bases between the two germline ends. In germline, CDR1 is MNHNY, CDR2 SVGAGI (reference sequence). This CDR3 contains 16 residues. CDR3 in amino acids: CASSYTEESVNQPQHF. Written as DNA, the CDR3 is TGTGCCAGCAGTTACACCGAAGAATCGGTTAATCAGCCCCAGCATTTT.

This clone came up a few times. V is TRBV28 and J is TRBJ2-7; 10 positions match TRBD1. Germline V gives CDR1 MDHEN, CDR2 SYDVKM. Trimming cost V 8 bases and J 5 bases; bases outside gene matches: 3. The CDR3 has 12 residues. The CDR3 sequence: CASRTGGDEQYF. Written as DNA, the CDR3 is TGTGCCAGCCGGACAGGGGGTGACGAGCAGTACTTC.

The V and J genes are TRBV18 and TRBJ1-1; 7 bases are shared with TRBD1. Trimming took 6 bases from V and 3 from J; bases not matched to a gene: 10. From germline, CDR1 is KGHSH and CDR2 LQKENI. The CDR3 is made up of 15 amino acids. As DNA, the CDR3 is TGTGCCAGCTCTCCAAGCGGACAGGAGTACACTGAAGCTTTCTTT. Translated, it gives CASSPSGQEYTEAFF.

This chain links TRBV7-2 with TRBJ2-7; D uncertain. CDR3 size: 12 residues. Per the germline V gene, CDR1 is SGHTA and CDR2 is FQGNSA. The V end was cut by 2 bases, the J end by 11 bases, with 13 bases between. The CDR3 DNA reads as TGTGCCAGCAGCTTATTGTGGGCCCCGGAGTACTTC. This codes for CASSLLWAPEYF.

V gene TRBV11-1 combines with J gene TRBJ2-7, with 11 nucleotides matching TRBD2. This CDR3 region has 12 residues. Germline V gene sequence: CDR1 SGHAT, CDR2 FQDESV (reference sequence). V lost 7 bases and J lost 6; bases outside the gene matches: 2. The DNA of the CDR3 is TGTGCCAGCACTGGACTAGCGGGCGAGCAGTACTTC. Protein product: CASTGLAGEQYF.

The chain combines TRBV5-5 with TRBJ2-5; TRBD2 matches at 10 bases. The CDR3 consists of 16 residues. The germline V gene encodes CDR1 SGHKS and CDR2 YYEKEE (reference sequence). Unmatched junction bases numbered 6, after V lost 0 bases and J lost 4 bases. The CDR3 bases are TGTGCCAGCAGCTTGGAAAGGAGACTAGCGGGAGAGACCCAGTACTTC. As protein: CASSLERRLAGETQYF.

The J gene is TRBJ1-5, the V gene TRBV19; D remains ambiguous. Germline assignment: CDR1 LNHDA and CDR2 SQIVND (reference sequence). V was shortened by 1 base and J by 0 bases, with 7 bases between the two germline ends. The CDR3 totals 15 residues. The CDR3: CASSIGSGSNQPQHF. The CDR3 DNA follows: TGTGCCAGTAGTATAGGATCCGGTAGCAATCAGCCCCAGCATTTT. Together with reference TRBV19 and TRBJ1-5, the CDR3 gives the full variable domain: DGGITQSPKYLFRKEGQNVTLSCEQNLNHDAMYWYRQDPGQGLRLIYYSQIVNDFQKGDIAEGYSVSREKKESFPLTVTSAQKNPTAFYLCASSIGSGSNQPQHFGDGTRLSIL.

This chain links TRBV9 with TRBJ2-4; maybe TRBD1 (5 bases). With 4 bases removed from V and 6 bases from J, the gap between germline ends came to 14 bases. The CDR3 has 14 residues. Germline loops: CDR1 SGDLS, CDR2 YYNGEE. The CDR3 DNA follows: TGTGCCAGCAGCCTCGGACACGGCCCAAACATTCAGTACTTC. Its protein is CASSLGHGPNIQYF.

This clone was detected only a few times. The V gene is TRBV4-3, the J gene TRBJ1-4, with D uncertain. CDR3 length equals 15 residues. CDR1 LGHNA and CDR2 YSLEER come from the germline V gene. The V and J ends lost 4 bases and 6 bases respectively, with 15 bases between them. DNA for the CDR3: TGCGCCAGCAGCCTTGGTGGAGTGGGAGATGAAAAACTGTTTTTT. It encodes CASSLGGVGDEKLFF.

This clone was detected only a few times. CDR3: CASRLAGTDTQYF. CDR3 in DNA: TGCGCCAGCCGACTAGCGGGGACAGATACGCAGTATTTT. The rearrangement uses TRBV10-2 and TRBJ2-3; 11 positions match TRBD2. The ends lost 8 bases at V and 3 bases at J; junction bases unmatched: 1. This CDR3 region has 13 residues. Germline values: CDR1 WSHSY, CDR2 SAAADI.

This clone was detected only a few times. The rearrangement uses TRBV7-9 and TRBJ2-1; no reliable D call. This CDR3 is built from 12 residues. Germline V gene data show CDR1 as SEHNR and CDR2 as FQNEAQ (reference sequence). V was cut by 2 bases and J by 10 bases, with 9 bases left in between. The CDR3 spells CASSLREIEQFF. DNA of the CDR3: TGTGCCAGCAGCTTACGAGAGATAGAGCAGTTCTTC.

This clone was observed a few times. This rearrangement joins TRBV4-1 to TRBJ2-3; 7 nucleotides match TRBD1. V dropped 4 bases and J dropped 1; count of bases not matched to a gene: 8. The CDR3 has 16 residues. CDR1 and CDR2 (germline): MGHRA, YSYEKL. The CDR3 coding sequence is TGCGCCAGCAGCCCCGGACAGGCCGGGGGCACAGATACGCAGTATTTT. It codes for CASSPGQAGGTDTQYF.

This clone was seen only a few times. The chain uses TRBV30 and TRBJ1-5; no reliable D call. Germline V gene lookup returns CDR1 GTSNPN and CDR2 SVGIG (reference sequence). This CDR3 is built from 13 residues. Trimming shortened V by 4 bases and J by 3 bases, and 10 bases separated the two germline ends. CDR3 DNA: TGTGCCTGGAATCGGCAGGTCAATCAGCCCCAGCATTTT. Encoded protein: CAWNRQVNQPQHF.

The rearrangement links TRBV27 to TRBJ2-4; TRBD2 is a possible D gene (6 bases). Trimming shortened V by 4 bases and J by 4 bases, and 17 bases separated the two germline ends. The CDR3 is 16 amino acids. The V gene's germline CDR1 is MNHEY and CDR2 SMNVEV (reference sequence). CDR3: CASSSGGGEPKNIQYF. The CDR3 DNA reads as TGTGCCAGCAGTTCCGGGGGTGGGGAACCAAAAAACATTCAGTACTTC.